This TCR beta chain originates from a study of OX40 agonist ivuxolimab in advanced cancers. Clones were read by immunoSEQ multiplex PCR, and TCRdb kept only the in-frame ones, dropping some. The table lists over 50,000 clones, about 86% of them singletons. The CDR3 loop spans 14 amino acids. In germline, CDR1 is MNHEY, CDR2 SVGAGI. The germline V and J ends were trimmed by 5 bases and 1 base, with 11 bases remaining between them. This sample comprised CD4+ or CD8+ T cells sorted from blood, obtained in a trial of the OX40 agonist ivuxolimab. The sequence derives from an adult with an advanced solid tumor such as melanoma, head and neck, liver or kidney cancer. The rearrangement links TRBV6-5 to TRBJ1-1; maybe TRBD1 (5 bases). CDR3 in DNA: TGTGCCAGCAGTCCATTACAGGAGAACACTGAAGCTTTCTTT. Translating gives CASSPLQENTEAFF.